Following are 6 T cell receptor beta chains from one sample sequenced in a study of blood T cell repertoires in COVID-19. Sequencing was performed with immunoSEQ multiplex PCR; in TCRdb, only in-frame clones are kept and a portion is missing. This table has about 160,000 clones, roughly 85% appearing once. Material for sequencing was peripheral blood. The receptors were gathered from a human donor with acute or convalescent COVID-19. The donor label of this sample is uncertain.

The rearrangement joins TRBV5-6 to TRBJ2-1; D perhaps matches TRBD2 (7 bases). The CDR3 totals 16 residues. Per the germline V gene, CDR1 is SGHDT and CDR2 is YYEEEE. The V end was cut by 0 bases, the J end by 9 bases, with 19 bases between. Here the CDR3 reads CASSLERGAYWGEQFF. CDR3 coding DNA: TGTGCCAGCAGCTTGGAACGGGGGGCCTATTGGGGTGAGCAGTTCTTC.

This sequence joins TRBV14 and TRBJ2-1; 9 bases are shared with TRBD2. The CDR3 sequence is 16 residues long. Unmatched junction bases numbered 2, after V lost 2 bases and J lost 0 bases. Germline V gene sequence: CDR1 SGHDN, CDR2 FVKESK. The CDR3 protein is CASSQMGLASYNEQFF. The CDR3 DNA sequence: TGTGCCAGCAGCCAAATGGGACTAGCCTCCTACAATGAGCAGTTCTTC.

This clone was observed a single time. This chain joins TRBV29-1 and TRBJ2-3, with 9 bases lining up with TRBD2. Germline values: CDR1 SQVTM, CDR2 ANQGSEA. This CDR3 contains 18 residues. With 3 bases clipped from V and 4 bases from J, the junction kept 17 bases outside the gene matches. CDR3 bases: TGCAGCGTTGATAGTAGCGGGGGCGGCAGGGGTAGAGCAGATACGCAGTATTTT. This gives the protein CSVDSSGGGRGRADTQYF.

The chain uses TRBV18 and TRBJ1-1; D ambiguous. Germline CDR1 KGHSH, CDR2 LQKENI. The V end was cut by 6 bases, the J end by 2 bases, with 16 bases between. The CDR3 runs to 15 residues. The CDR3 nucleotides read TGTGCCAGCTCCCCTGCGTCGAGAGGTAACACTGAAGCTTTCTTT. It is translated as CASSPASRGNTEAFF.

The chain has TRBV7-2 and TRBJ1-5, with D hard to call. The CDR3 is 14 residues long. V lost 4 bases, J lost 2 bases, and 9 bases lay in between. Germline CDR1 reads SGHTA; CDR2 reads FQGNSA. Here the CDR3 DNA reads TGTGCCAGCAGCTCGATGAGGGGCAATCAGCCCCAGCATTTT. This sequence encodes CASSSMRGNQPQHF.

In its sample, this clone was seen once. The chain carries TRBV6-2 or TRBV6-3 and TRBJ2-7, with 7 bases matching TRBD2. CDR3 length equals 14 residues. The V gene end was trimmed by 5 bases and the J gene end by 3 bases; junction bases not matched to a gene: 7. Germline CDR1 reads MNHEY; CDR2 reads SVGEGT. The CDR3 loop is CASSGRGVVYEQYF. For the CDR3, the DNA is TGTGCCAGCAGTGGACGGGGGGTCGTCTACGAGCAGTACTTC.